The present entry profiles one TCR beta chain with its context. This entry belongs to a study of CD8+ T cells in alopecia areata. The J segment lost 4 bases and the V segment lost 4 bases, leaving 10 bases of the junction unmatched. CDR3 length equals 15 residues. Germline CDR1 reads SGHDT; CDR2 reads YYEEEE. The sequencing template was cDNA reverse transcribed from extracted RNA. Sequencing used immunoSEQ multiplex PCR; TCRdb keeps in-frame clones, though not all of them. The sample lists 150,000 to 200,000 clones, 58% occurring once. Treatment denoted: oral pan-JAK inhibitor, 5-10 mg twice daily. This sequence joins TRBV5-6 and TRBJ1-2; 7 bases map to TRBD1. The receptor was derived from a human donor with alopecia areata. The material was CD4+ T cells sorted from blood, obtained at week 56, from a patient treated with tofacitinib. CDR3 amino acids: CASSRIDRDGYGYTF. The DNA for the CDR3 is TGTGCCAGCAGCCGTATAGACAGGGACGGCTATGGCTACACCTTC.